This is a list of T cell receptor beta chains from one sample in a study of shared clonotypes between healthy human individuals. Using immunoSEQ multiplex PCR, the repertoire was profiled, and TCRdb retains in-frame clones only, with some absent. Counted here are 2 million to 2.5 million clones, approximately 93% occurring once; the ten biggest clones make up around 0.37%. The sequenced sample was naive CD4+ T cells from PBMCs. The source of these receptors is a man in his late teens or twenties in good health. Some clones in this sample may be carry-over from other donors' samples. The CDR3 runs from the conserved cysteine through the conserved F or W. The D gene is left open where the match is weak. Expanded clones get a size class; other rows say once, few or many, or leave the size out.

v_call: TRBV2; j_call: TRBJ1-4; d_call: TRBD1; clone_size: .; cdr3_aa: CASQRDREKRPHF; cdr3_nt: TGTGCCAGCCAAAGGGACAGGGAAAAGAGACCCCATTTT
v_call: TRBV5-8; j_call: TRBJ2-5; d_call: TRBD1; clone_size: .; cdr3_aa: CASSSTGGQTQYF; cdr3_nt: TGTGCCAGCAGCTCGACAGGGGGCCAGACCCAGTACTTC
v_call: TRBV7-9; j_call: TRBJ1-4; d_call: .; clone_size: .; cdr3_aa: CASSLGRRPREEKLFF; cdr3_nt: TGTGCCAGCAGCTTAGGGCGTCGGCCCCGTGAGGAAAAACTGTTTTTT
v_call: TRBV27; j_call: TRBJ1-5; d_call: .; clone_size: .; cdr3_aa: CASSRGGGNQPQHF; cdr3_nt: TGTGCCAGCAGTCGAGGCGGGGGCAATCAGCCCCAGCATTTT
v_call: TRBV10-3; j_call: TRBJ2-7; d_call: TRBD1; clone_size: .; cdr3_aa: CAISRGQESYEQYF; cdr3_nt: TGTGCCATCAGCCGAGGACAGGAGTCCTACGAGCAGTACTTC
v_call: TRBV6-1; j_call: TRBJ2-2; d_call: TRBD1; clone_size: .; cdr3_aa: CASREQGRNTGELFF; cdr3_nt: TGTGCCAGCAGGGAACAGGGGAGGAACACCGGGGAGCTGTTTTTT
v_call: TRBV7-2; j_call: TRBJ1-2; d_call: .; clone_size: .; cdr3_aa: CASSLGGRDGYTF; cdr3_nt: TGTGCCAGCAGCTTAGGGGGACGGGATGGCTACACCTTC
v_call: TRBV28; j_call: TRBJ2-7; d_call: .; clone_size: .; cdr3_aa: CASKERGYEQYF; cdr3_nt: TGTGCCAGCAAAGAGAGGGGATACGAGCAGTACTTC
v_call: TRBV27; j_call: TRBJ1-4; d_call: TRBD1; clone_size: .; cdr3_aa: CASSLSRGPGGKLFF; cdr3_nt: TGTGCCAGCAGTTTATCGAGGGGGCCCGGCGGAAAACTGTTTTTT
v_call: TRBV27; j_call: TRBJ1-2; d_call: .; clone_size: once; cdr3_aa: CASSPRTGGGYTF; cdr3_nt: TGTGCCAGCTCCCCGAGGACTGGGGGTGGCTACACCTTC
v_call: TRBV5-1; j_call: TRBJ2-1; d_call: .; clone_size: .; cdr3_aa: CASSLVPVGSNYNEQFF; cdr3_nt: TGCGCCAGCAGCTTGGTTCCGGTCGGGAGTAACTACAATGAGCAGTTCTTC
v_call: TRBV4-1; j_call: TRBJ1-1; d_call: .; clone_size: .; cdr3_aa: CASSQRNFRDQNTEAFF; cdr3_nt: TGCGCCAGCAGCCAGCGCAATTTCCGGGACCAGAACACTGAAGCTTTCTTT
v_call: TRBV19; j_call: TRBJ2-5; d_call: .; clone_size: .; cdr3_aa: CASSINPLLETQYF; cdr3_nt: TGTGCCAGTAGTATCAACCCATTACTAGAGACCCAGTACTTC
v_call: TRBV7-9; j_call: TRBJ2-7; d_call: .; clone_size: .; cdr3_aa: CASSHGQNSYEQYF; cdr3_nt: TGTGCCAGCAGCCACGGACAGAACTCCTACGAGCAGTACTTC
v_call: TRBV5-1; j_call: TRBJ2-5; d_call: .; clone_size: .; cdr3_aa: CASSYLGRGKYF; cdr3_nt: TGCGCCAGCAGCTACTTGGGACGGGGGAAGTACTTC
v_call: TRBV6-4; j_call: TRBJ1-2; d_call: TRBD1; clone_size: .; cdr3_aa: CASSDSITGGAPNYGYTF; cdr3_nt: TGTGCCAGCAGTGACTCGATAACAGGGGGGGCCCCTAACTATGGCTACACCTTC
v_call: TRBV5-1; j_call: TRBJ2-7; d_call: .; clone_size: .; cdr3_aa: CASSTDWSYEQYF; cdr3_nt: TGCGCCAGCAGCACGGACTGGTCCTACGAGCAGTACTTC
v_call: TRBV27; j_call: TRBJ2-7; d_call: .; clone_size: .; cdr3_aa: CANKGRDGRYF; cdr3_nt: TGTGCCAACAAGGGGCGGGACGGGAGGTACTTC
v_call: TRBV2; j_call: TRBJ2-2; d_call: TRBD2; clone_size: .; cdr3_aa: CASSPPLRGGVTGELFF; cdr3_nt: TGTGCCAGCAGTCCCCCGTTGCGGGGGGGGGTCACCGGGGAGCTGTTTTTT
v_call: TRBV7-2; j_call: TRBJ2-7; d_call: .; clone_size: .; cdr3_aa: CASSLQGPYEQYF; cdr3_nt: TGTGCCAGCAGCTTACAAGGGCCCTACGAGCAGTACTTC
v_call: TRBV7-9; j_call: TRBJ2-7; d_call: .; clone_size: .; cdr3_aa: CASSSGDTPMQQYF; cdr3_nt: TGTGCCAGCAGCTCGGGGGACACTCCTATGCAGCAGTACTTC
v_call: TRBV5-8; j_call: TRBJ1-1; d_call: TRBD1; clone_size: .; cdr3_aa: CASSLFRQGQTEAFF; cdr3_nt: TGTGCCAGCAGCTTGTTTCGACAGGGGCAAACTGAAGCTTTCTTT
v_call: TRBV5-6; j_call: TRBJ1-5; d_call: TRBD1; clone_size: .; cdr3_aa: CASSTYRGGNQPQHF; cdr3_nt: TGTGCCAGCAGCACCTACAGGGGCGGCAATCAGCCCCAGCATTTT
v_call: TRBV29-1; j_call: TRBJ2-1; d_call: TRBD2; clone_size: .; cdr3_aa: CSVLTSGRRIEQFF; cdr3_nt: TGCAGCGTTTTGACTAGCGGGAGAAGGATTGAGCAGTTCTTC
v_call: TRBV5-4; j_call: TRBJ2-3; d_call: .; clone_size: .; cdr3_aa: CASSFGRGADTQYF; cdr3_nt: TGTGCCAGCAGCTTTGGGCGGGGAGCAGATACGCAGTATTTT
v_call: TRBV7-3; j_call: TRBJ2-3; d_call: .; clone_size: few; cdr3_aa: CASSPHPGSADTQYF; cdr3_nt: TGTGCCAGCAGCCCCCATCCAGGGTCGGCAGATACGCAGTATTTT
v_call: TRBV29-1; j_call: TRBJ1-2; d_call: TRBD1; clone_size: .; cdr3_aa: CSGQGVDGYTF; cdr3_nt: TGCAGCGGACAGGGGGTTGATGGCTACACCTTC
v_call: TRBV11-3; j_call: TRBJ2-3; d_call: .; clone_size: .; cdr3_aa: CASSSRRQGPSTDTQYF; cdr3_nt: TGTGCCAGCAGCTCACGACGTCAGGGCCCTAGCACAGATACGCAGTATTTT
v_call: TRBV7-2; j_call: TRBJ1-5; d_call: .; clone_size: .; cdr3_aa: CASSPFGGGGNQPQHF; cdr3_nt: TGTGCCAGCAGCCCCTTCGGGGGTGGAGGCAATCAGCCCCAGCATTTT
v_call: TRBV5-8; j_call: TRBJ1-2; d_call: TRBD1; clone_size: .; cdr3_aa: CASTLYAWDRGLNYGYTF; cdr3_nt: TGTGCCAGCACCCTCTACGCCTGGGACAGGGGGCTGAACTATGGCTACACCTTC
v_call: TRBV6-1; j_call: TRBJ2-3; d_call: TRBD1; clone_size: once; cdr3_aa: CASSLGQGRTDTQYF; cdr3_nt: TGTGCCAGCAGTTTGGGACAGGGTAGGACAGATACGCAGTATTTT
v_call: TRBV5-5; j_call: TRBJ2-3; d_call: .; clone_size: once; cdr3_aa: CASSWALGDTQYF; cdr3_nt: TGTGCCAGCAGCTGGGCTTTGGGAGATACGCAGTATTTT
v_call: TRBV7-2; j_call: TRBJ2-2; d_call: TRBD2; clone_size: .; cdr3_aa: CASSRFWTSGIELFF; cdr3_nt: TGTGCCAGCAGCCGATTCTGGACTAGCGGGATCGAGCTGTTTTTT
v_call: TRBV27; j_call: TRBJ2-1; d_call: TRBD2; clone_size: .; cdr3_aa: CASSLAADSYNEQFF; cdr3_nt: TGTGCCAGCAGCCTAGCGGCCGACTCCTACAATGAGCAGTTCTTC
v_call: TRBV7-2; j_call: TRBJ2-2; d_call: TRBD2; clone_size: .; cdr3_aa: CASSLAGLVPIGELFF; cdr3_nt: TGTGCCAGCAGCTTAGCGGGACTAGTCCCAATCGGGGAGCTGTTTTTT
v_call: TRBV11-2; j_call: TRBJ2-5; d_call: .; clone_size: .; cdr3_aa: CASRFRTAEETQYF; cdr3_nt: TGTGCCAGCAGATTCAGGACAGCAGAAGAGACCCAGTACTTC
v_call: TRBV20-1; j_call: TRBJ2-2; d_call: .; clone_size: .; cdr3_aa: CSATGGGELFF; cdr3_nt: TGCAGTGCTACCGGGGGCGGGGAGCTGTTTTTT
v_call: TRBV7-3; j_call: TRBJ2-7; d_call: .; clone_size: .; cdr3_aa: CASSYNPGNTYEQYF; cdr3_nt: TGTGCCAGCAGTTACAACCCCGGGAACACCTACGAGCAGTACTTC
v_call: TRBV5-4; j_call: TRBJ2-1; d_call: .; clone_size: once; cdr3_aa: CASSLRLVADLNEQFF; cdr3_nt: TGTGCCAGCAGCTTGCGGCTAGTCGCGGACCTCAATGAGCAGTTCTTC
v_call: TRBV28; j_call: TRBJ1-2; d_call: .; clone_size: .; cdr3_aa: CASSPPQRGARRYTF; cdr3_nt: TGTGCCAGCAGTCCCCCCCAACGTGGGGCTCGCCGCTACACCTTC
v_call: TRBV28; j_call: TRBJ1-3; d_call: .; clone_size: few; cdr3_aa: CASRSSGNTIYF; cdr3_nt: TGTGCCAGCAGGTCTTCTGGAAACACCATATATTTT
v_call: TRBV7-9; j_call: TRBJ2-3; d_call: TRBD2; clone_size: .; cdr3_aa: CASSLAGGALSDTQYF; cdr3_nt: TGTGCCAGCAGCTTAGCCGGGGGGGCCTTGTCAGATACGCAGTATTTT
v_call: TRBV6-6; j_call: TRBJ1-1; d_call: .; clone_size: .; cdr3_aa: CASSPPRENTEAFF; cdr3_nt: TGTGCCAGCAGCCCGCCACGGGAGAACACTGAAGCTTTCTTT
v_call: TRBV30; j_call: TRBJ2-1; d_call: .; clone_size: .; cdr3_aa: CAWSSSIRNEQFF; cdr3_nt: TGTGCCTGGAGTTCGTCGATAAGGAATGAGCAGTTCTTC
v_call: TRBV10-3; j_call: TRBJ2-7; d_call: TRBD1; clone_size: .; cdr3_aa: CAISETTGYEQYF; cdr3_nt: TGTGCCATCAGTGAGACGACAGGGTACGAGCAGTACTTC
v_call: TRBV5-4; j_call: TRBJ2-1; d_call: .; clone_size: .; cdr3_aa: CASSRGGVEYNEQFF; cdr3_nt: TGTGCCAGCAGCAGGGGGGGAGTGGAGTACAATGAGCAGTTCTTC
v_call: TRBV7-8; j_call: TRBJ1-5; d_call: .; clone_size: .; cdr3_aa: CASSQQRPSNQPQHF; cdr3_nt: TGTGCCAGCAGCCAACAGCGACCAAGCAATCAGCCCCAGCATTTT
v_call: TRBV5-3; j_call: TRBJ1-2; d_call: TRBD1; clone_size: .; cdr3_aa: CARSTRDRGVGYTF; cdr3_nt: TGTGCCAGAAGCACCCGGGACAGGGGGGTAGGCTACACCTTC
v_call: TRBV19; j_call: TRBJ1-1; d_call: .; clone_size: .; cdr3_aa: CASSLDNGAFF; cdr3_nt: TGTGCCAGTAGCTTAGACAATGGGGCTTTCTTT
v_call: TRBV28; j_call: TRBJ2-5; d_call: .; clone_size: .; cdr3_aa: CASSLWAGTETQYF; cdr3_nt: TGTGCCAGCAGTTTATGGGCGGGGACGGAGACCCAGTACTTC
v_call: TRBV5-1; j_call: TRBJ2-1; d_call: .; clone_size: .; cdr3_aa: CASSLVRPRSNEQFF; cdr3_nt: TGCGCCAGCAGCTTGGTTCGGCCACGTAGTAATGAGCAGTTCTTC